The present T cell receptor (beta chain) was sequenced within a study of blood T cell repertoires in COVID-19. As for the study in general: From the United States, Italy and Spain came samples of acute and convalescent COVID-19. T cells, B-cell-depleted T cells, or PBMCs provided the cDNA or gDNA that served as material.

This clone was detected once. Seattle-derived patients entered the study during active infection and were followed longitudinally. The CDR3 length is 14 residues. After removal of 4 bases from V and 8 bases from J, the junction contained 7 bases not matched to a gene. Germline V lookup: CDR1 SGHDT, CDR2 YYEEEE. Sequenced by immunoSEQ multiplex PCR; TCRdb stores in-frame clones only, minus some. The table has roughly 350,000 clones, 88% seen once. This clonotype originated in a woman in her 70s with COVID-19, enrolled during active disease. The chain combines TRBV5-6 with TRBJ1-4; TRBD1 aligns across 8 bases. The sample was peripheral blood. The CDR3 is CASSRRGLGEKLFF. The CDR3 nucleotides are TGTGCCAGCAGCCGCAGGGGGCTGGGGGAAAAACTGTTTTTT. The full variable domain, completed using reference TRBV5-6 and TRBJ1-4, is DAGVTQSPTHLIKTRGQQVTLRCSPKSGHDTVSWYQQALGQGPQFIFQYYEEEERQRGNFPDRFSGHQFPNYSSELNVNALLLGDSALYLCASSRRGLGEKLFFGSGTQLSVL.